These T cell receptor beta chains were read from a single sample in a study of T cell responses to AZD1222 COVID-19 vaccine. Data came from immunoSEQ multiplex PCR; TCRdb stores just in-frame clones and leaves some out. Among 150,000 to 200,000 clones listed, 92% were seen once. The starting material was peripheral blood, obtained on day 0 of AZD1222 vaccination. These receptors came from an adult in good health. Each CDR3 is given with its conserved first and last residue. The D gene is left open where the match is weak. The size of a clone is reported for some rows only, either as once, few or many, or as a class for expanded clones.

j_call | clone_size | v_call | d_call | cdr3_aa | cdr3_nt
TRBJ2-7 | few | TRBV7-9 | - | CASSFPAKLPPGQYF | TGTGCCAGCAGCTTTCCAGCGAAGTTGCCCCCCGGGCAGTACTTC
TRBJ1-1 | - | TRBV29-1 | TRBD1 | CSVQGGGTEAFF | TGCAGCGTTCAGGGGGGGGGCACTGAAGCTTTCTTT
TRBJ1-1 | - | TRBV2 | - | CASRLTLNTEAFF | TGTGCCAGCAGACTGACGTTGAACACTGAAGCTTTCTTT
TRBJ1-1 | few | TRBV14 | - | CASSPQLPNAEAFF | TGTGCCAGCAGCCCACAGTTACCGAACGCTGAAGCTTTCTTT
TRBJ2-5 | - | TRBV25-1 | TRBD2 | CASSESPGGGQETQYF | TGTGCCAGCAGTGAATCCCCGGGAGGGGGCCAAGAGACCCAGTACTTC
TRBJ1-3 | - | TRBV2 | TRBD1 | CASSGGGQEGSGNTIYF | TGTGCCAGCAGTGGGGGCGGACAGGAGGGATCTGGAAACACCATATATTTT
TRBJ1-2 | - | TRBV10-3 | TRBD1 | CAILEGTGSYGYTF | TGTGCCATCCTAGAGGGGACAGGGTCCTATGGCTACACCTTC
TRBJ2-7 | - | TRBV7-6 | TRBD2 | CASSPTSVAYEQYF | TGTGCCAGCAGTCCGACTAGCGTAGCCTACGAGCAGTACTTC
TRBJ2-7 | - | TRBV12-3/TRBV12-4 | - | CASSSGNTYEQYF | TGTGCCAGCAGCTCTGGGAACACCTACGAGCAGTACTTC
TRBJ1-1 | - | TRBV6-5 | - | CASRRQLSSEAFF | TGTGCCAGCAGGAGACAGCTTTCGTCTGAAGCTTTCTTT
TRBJ1-2 | - | TRBV10-3 | TRBD1 | CAASQGSLGYTF | TGTGCCGCCTCACAGGGGAGTCTCGGCTACACCTTC
TRBJ2-2 | - | TRBV29-1 | - | CSVGQDLRTGELFF | TGCAGCGTTGGACAGGACTTGCGGACCGGGGAGCTGTTTTTT
TRBJ1-4 | - | TRBV30 | TRBD1 | CAWSVGTANEKLFF | TGTGCCTGGAGCGTAGGGACAGCTAATGAAAAACTGTTTTTT
TRBJ1-5 | - | TRBV4-3 | - | CASSQGGESNQPQHF | TGCGCCAGCAGCCAAGGGGGAGAGAGCAATCAGCCCCAGCATTTT
TRBJ2-5 | - | TRBV5-6 | - | CASSPRGQETQYF | TGTGCCAGCAGCCCCCGGGGCCAAGAGACCCAGTACTTC
TRBJ1-1 | - | TRBV18 | TRBD1 | CASSRQGWITEAFF | TGTGCCAGCTCACGACAGGGTTGGATCACTGAAGCTTTCTTT
TRBJ2-2 | - | TRBV11-3 | - | CASSLGGTDTGELFF | TGTGCCAGCAGCCTAGGGGGGACGGACACCGGGGAGCTGTTTTTT
TRBJ1-5 | - | TRBV19 | - | CASIPTGRGNQPQHF | TGTGCCAGTATTCCAACCGGCAGGGGAAATCAGCCCCAGCATTTT
TRBJ1-1 | - | TRBV6-6 | - | CASSYSNGGTEAFF | TGTGCCAGCAGTTACTCGAACGGTGGGACTGAAGCTTTCTTT
TRBJ1-4 | - | TRBV5-5 | - | CASSLTGLGSEKLFF | TGTGCCAGCAGCTTGACAGGTCTGGGGAGTGAAAAACTGTTTTTT
TRBJ1-2 | - | TRBV28 | - | CASSWEGYGYTF | TGTGCCAGCAGTTGGGAAGGCTATGGCTACACCTTC
TRBJ2-7 | - | TRBV6-5 | - | CASSKKTPGVYEQYF | TGTGCCAGCAGCAAAAAAACCCCGGGCGTCTACGAGCAGTACTTC
TRBJ2-7 | - | TRBV5-4 | - | CASSPNTGTEQYF | TGTGCCAGCAGCCCCAACACAGGGACCGAGCAGTACTTC
TRBJ1-1 | - | TRBV6-5 | TRBD1 | CASRSWTGSNTEAFF | TGTGCCAGCAGGTCCTGGACAGGGTCGAACACTGAAGCTTTCTTT
TRBJ1-5 | - | TRBV10-3 | TRBD1 | CAISEGSGTGNQPQHF | TGTGCCATCAGTGAAGGATCAGGGACAGGAAATCAGCCCCAGCATTTT
TRBJ1-3 | - | TRBV12-3/TRBV12-4 | - | CASRGAGGNTIYF | TGTGCCAGCAGGGGAGCGGGTGGAAACACCATATATTTT
TRBJ2-2 | - | TRBV29-1 | - | CSVRNTGELFF | TGCAGCGTGCGGAACACCGGGGAGCTGTTTTTT
TRBJ1-1 | - | TRBV28 | TRBD1 | CASRSTGGIAFF | TGTGCCAGCAGGTCCACAGGGGGGATAGCTTTCTTT
TRBJ1-1 | - | TRBV28 | - | CASSTTEAFF | TGTGCCAGCAGTACCACTGAAGCTTTCTTT
TRBJ2-2 | - | TRBV4-3 | TRBD1 | CASSQSQGEWTGELFF | TGCGCCAGCAGCCAATCACAGGGGGAGTGGACCGGGGAGCTGTTTTTT
TRBJ1-2 | - | TRBV5-6 | - | CASSLVAGRYGYTF | TGTGCCAGCAGCTTGGTCGCAGGCCGATATGGCTACACCTTC
TRBJ2-7 | - | TRBV29-1 | - | CSVVTILPSYEQYF | TGCAGCGTAGTGACTATTCTCCCATCCTACGAGCAGTACTTC
TRBJ2-2 | - | TRBV28 | TRBD2 | CASSPPQLAGGTGELFF | TGTGCCAGCAGTCCACCCCAACTAGCGGGAGGTACCGGGGAGCTGTTTTTT
TRBJ1-6 | - | TRBV10-3 | - | CAISEGGPISPLHF | TGTGCCATCAGTGAGGGGGGGCCAATTTCACCCCTCCACTTT
TRBJ1-1 | - | TRBV19 | - | CASSPTTGNTEAFF | TGTGCCAGTAGTCCAACGACAGGGAACACTGAAGCTTTCTTT
TRBJ1-3 | - | TRBV29-1 | - | CSVDTGGSGNTIYF | TGCAGCGTTGACACCGGGGGCTCTGGAAACACCATATATTTT
TRBJ2-1 | - | TRBV30 | - | CAWSWSPNEQFF | TGTGCCTGGAGTTGGAGCCCCAATGAGCAGTTCTTC
TRBJ2-3 | - | TRBV4-3 | TRBD2 | CASSPGLPGIDTQYF | TGCGCCAGCAGCCCGGGACTACCGGGGATAGATACGCAGTATTTT
TRBJ1-2 | - | TRBV5-4 | TRBD1 | CASSSPETGAFWPYGYTF | TGTGCCAGCAGCTCACCTGAGACAGGGGCCTTCTGGCCATATGGCTACACCTTC
TRBJ2-7 | few | TRBV30 | - | CASTTADSYEQYF | TGTGCCTCTACGACCGCAGACTCCTACGAGCAGTACTTC
TRBJ2-7 | once | TRBV7-9 | TRBD1 | CASSLSGQVSYEQYF | TGTGCCAGCAGCTTATCGGGACAGGTCTCCTACGAGCAGTACTTC
TRBJ1-4 | once | TRBV2 | TRBD1 | CASRGTGATNEKLFF | TGTGCCAGCAGGGGGACAGGTGCAACTAATGAAAAACTGTTTTTT
TRBJ2-7 | - | TRBV5-1 | TRBD1 | CASSPGQGQYEQYF | TGCGCCAGCAGCCCGGGACAGGGACAATACGAGCAGTACTTC
TRBJ1-3 | - | TRBV28 | - | CASRHTALSGNTIYF | TGTGCCAGCAGGCATACAGCTCTCTCTGGAAACACCATATATTTT
TRBJ1-6 | few | TRBV2 | TRBD1 | CASSFTGQYNSPLHF | TGTGCCAGCAGTTTTACGGGACAGTATAATTCACCCCTCCACTTT
TRBJ1-1 | - | TRBV5-1 | - | CASSLDTSNTEAFF | TGCGCCAGCAGCTTGGACACGAGTAACACTGAAGCTTTCTTT